Presented here are 6 T cell receptor beta chains from one specimen sequenced in a study of vaccination effects on CD4 cells after COVID-19. Generated by immunoSEQ multiplex PCR, the TCRdb table keeps only in-frame clones and is missing some. The sample carries 25,000 to 35,000 clones, over 55% recorded once. These receptors have no identified antigens. CD4+ T cells specific for antigen were expanded with viral peptide pools by the ViraFEST assay before sequencing. After roughly 11 days in culture, the CD4+ T cells were isolated. Participants completed two doses of the BNT162b2 or mRNA-1273 vaccine. The input for sequencing was CD4+ T cells from PBMCs cultured with SARS-CoV-2 spike peptides, taken after COVID-19 vaccination. Receptors originate from a human donor who received a COVID-19 vaccine.

This chain joins TRBV19 and TRBJ2-1, with TRBD1 matching 8 bases. The V gene's germline CDR1 is LNHDA and CDR2 SQIVND (reference sequence). Trimming at V came to 6 bases and at J to 3 bases, leaving 7 bases not matched to a gene. The CDR3 runs 15 residues. The CDR3 DNA follows: TGTGCCAGTAGGGTGGGACAGGCTTACTACAATGAGCAGTTCTTC. Encoded protein: CASRVGQAYYNEQFF.

The rearrangement uses TRBV5-1 and TRBJ1-1, with D perhaps matching TRBD1 (5 bases). Germline V CDR1 and CDR2: SGHRS, YFSETQ. This CDR3 has 14 amino acids. Between the trimmed V and J ends, which lost 3 bases and 1 base, there was a span of 10 bases. The CDR3: CASSSQDSNTEAFF. CDR3 DNA sequence: TGCGCCAGCAGCTCACAGGACTCGAACACTGAAGCTTTCTTT. Full variable domain (remainder filled in from reference TRBV5-1 and TRBJ1-1): KAGVTQTPRYLIKTRGQQVTLSCSPISGHRSVSWYQQTPGQGLQFLFEYFSETQRNKGNFPGRFSGRQFSNSRSEMNVSTLELGDSALYLCASSSQDSNTEAFFGQGTRLTVV.

This clone was observed a single time. The chain combines TRBV7-9 with TRBJ2-1; D might be TRBD1 or TRBD2, each matching 6 bases. CDR1 SEHNR and CDR2 FQNEAQ come from the germline V gene (reference sequence). Deletions cut 3 bases from V and 6 bases from J, with 15 bases between. This CDR3 has 15 amino acids. CDR3: CASSLRGELVNEQFF. The CDR3 DNA reads TGTGCCAGCAGCTTGAGGGGGGAATTGGTCAATGAGCAGTTCTTC.

The chain couples TRBV2 to TRBJ2-5, with TRBD1 identical over 7 bases. The CDR3 spans 13 residues. Germline trimming cut 2 bases from V and 4 bases from J; bases unmatched to any gene: 1. Germline values: CDR1 SNHLY, CDR2 FYNNEI. In nucleotides, the CDR3 is TGTGCCAGCAGTGAATACAGGGGAGAGACCCAGTACTTC. It encodes CASSEYRGETQYF.

The chain combines TRBV30 with TRBJ1-1; D gene ambiguous. V was pared by 3 bases and J by 2 bases, with 10 bases between. Looked up from germline, CDR1 is GTSNPN and CDR2 is SVGIG (reference sequence). This CDR3 contains 13 residues. Here the CDR3 DNA reads TGTGCCTGGAGCCGTCTGGGTAACACTGAAGCTTTCTTT. Its protein product is CAWSRLGNTEAFF.

The chain carries TRBV6-5 and TRBJ2-2, with no clear D. V was clipped by 0 bases and J by 6 bases, with 8 bases between them. The CDR3 extends over 14 amino acids. From germline, CDR1 is MNHEY and CDR2 SVGAGI. The CDR3 nucleotides are TGTGCCAGCAGTTACTCGATAGCCCCCGGGGAGCTGTTTTTT. This sequence encodes CASSYSIAPGELFF.